Included here is one T cell receptor (beta chain) sequence, with context. Sequenced by immunoSEQ multiplex PCR; TCRdb stores in-frame clones only, minus some. The sample lists roughly 80,000 clones, about 78% occurring once. This entry is derived from a study of blood T cell repertoires in COVID-19. The CDR3 is 16 residues long. The trim removed 2 bases at V and 9 bases at J, leaving 7 bases unmatched. The germline gives CDR1 SGDLS, CDR2 YYNGEE. Sequencing input: peripheral blood. V is TRBV9 and J is TRBJ2-1; 14 bases line up with TRBD2. This sequence originates from a human donor in a cohort sampled during active COVID-19. The CDR3, as DNA: TGTGCCAGCAGCGTCGGACTAGCGGGGGGAGGAGGTGAGCAGTTCTTC. The encoded protein is CASSVGLAGGGGEQFF.